This T cell receptor (beta chain) is from a study of blood T cell repertoires in COVID-19. Self-reported history from a screening survey and questionnaire set each donor's cohort. Under the authors' procedure: How many nucleated cells were present was estimated from reference gene primer amplification. The assay was immunoSEQ multiplex PCR, and TCRdb's table has in-frame clones only and misses some. Clonal size and the V and J genes are those of that table, whereas D and trimming came from the DNA. The sample consists of 150,000 to 200,000 clones, 70% to 80% of them appearing once. Input material: PBMCs or T cells enriched from blood (not recorded which). This TCR was sampled from a man aged 55 to 70 who had been exposed to COVID-19.

CDR3 bases: TGTGCCAGCGGGCAGGGGGTATACGAGCAGTACTTC. Translated, it gives CASGQGVYEQYF. V gene TRBV6-6 combines with J gene TRBJ2-7; 7 bases match TRBD1. The CDR3 runs 12 residues. The J segment lost 4 bases and the V segment lost 8 bases, leaving 5 bases of the junction unmatched. Germline CDR1 and CDR2: MNHNY and SVGAGI (reference sequence).